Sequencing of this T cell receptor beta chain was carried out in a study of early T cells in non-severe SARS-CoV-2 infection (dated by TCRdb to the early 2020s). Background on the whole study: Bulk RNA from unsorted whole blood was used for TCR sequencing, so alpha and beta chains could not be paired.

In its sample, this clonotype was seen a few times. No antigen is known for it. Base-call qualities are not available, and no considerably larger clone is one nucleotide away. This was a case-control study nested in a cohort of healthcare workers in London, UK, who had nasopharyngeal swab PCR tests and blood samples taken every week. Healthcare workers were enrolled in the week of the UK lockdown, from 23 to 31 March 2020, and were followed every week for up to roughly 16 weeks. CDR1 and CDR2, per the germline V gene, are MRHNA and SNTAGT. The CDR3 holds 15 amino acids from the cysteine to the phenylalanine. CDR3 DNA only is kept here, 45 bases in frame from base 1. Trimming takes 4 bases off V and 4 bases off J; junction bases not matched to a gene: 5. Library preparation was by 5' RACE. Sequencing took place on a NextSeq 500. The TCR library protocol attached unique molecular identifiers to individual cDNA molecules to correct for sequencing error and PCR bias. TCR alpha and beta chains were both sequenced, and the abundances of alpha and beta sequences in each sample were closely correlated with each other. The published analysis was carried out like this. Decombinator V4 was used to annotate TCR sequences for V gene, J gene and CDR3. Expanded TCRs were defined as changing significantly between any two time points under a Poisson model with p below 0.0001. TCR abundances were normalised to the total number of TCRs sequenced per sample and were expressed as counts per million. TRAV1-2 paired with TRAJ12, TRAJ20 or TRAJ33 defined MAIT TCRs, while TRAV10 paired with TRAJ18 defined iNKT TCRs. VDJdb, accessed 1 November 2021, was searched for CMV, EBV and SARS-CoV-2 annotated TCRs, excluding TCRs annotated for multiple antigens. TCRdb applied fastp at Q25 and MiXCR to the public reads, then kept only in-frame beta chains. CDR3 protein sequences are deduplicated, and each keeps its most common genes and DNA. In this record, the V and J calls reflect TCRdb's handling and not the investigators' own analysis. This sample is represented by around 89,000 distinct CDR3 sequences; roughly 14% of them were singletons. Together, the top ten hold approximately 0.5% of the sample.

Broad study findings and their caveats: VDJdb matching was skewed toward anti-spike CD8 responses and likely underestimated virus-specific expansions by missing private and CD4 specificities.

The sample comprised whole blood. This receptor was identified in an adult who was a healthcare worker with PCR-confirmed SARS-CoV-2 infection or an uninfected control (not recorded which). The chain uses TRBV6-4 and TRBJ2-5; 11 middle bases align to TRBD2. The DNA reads TGTGCCAGCAGTGTTACTAGCGGGGGAGGAGAGACCCAGTACTTC. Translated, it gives CASSVTSGGGETQYF.